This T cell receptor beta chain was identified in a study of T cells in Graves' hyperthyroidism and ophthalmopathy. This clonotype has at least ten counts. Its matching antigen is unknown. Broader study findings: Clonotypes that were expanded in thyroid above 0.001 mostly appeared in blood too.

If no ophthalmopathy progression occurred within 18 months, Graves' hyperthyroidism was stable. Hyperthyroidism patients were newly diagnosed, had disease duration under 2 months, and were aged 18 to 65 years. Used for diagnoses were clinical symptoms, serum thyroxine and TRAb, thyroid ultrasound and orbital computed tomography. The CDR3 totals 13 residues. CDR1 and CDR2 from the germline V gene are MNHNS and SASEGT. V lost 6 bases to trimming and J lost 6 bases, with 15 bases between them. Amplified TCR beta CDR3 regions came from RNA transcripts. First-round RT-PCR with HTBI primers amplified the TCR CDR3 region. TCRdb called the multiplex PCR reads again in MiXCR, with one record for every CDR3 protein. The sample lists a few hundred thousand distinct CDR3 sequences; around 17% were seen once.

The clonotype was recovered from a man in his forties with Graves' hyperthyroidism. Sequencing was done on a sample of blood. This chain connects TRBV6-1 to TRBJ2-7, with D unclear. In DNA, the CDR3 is TGTGCCAGCAGGGACCCTGGGCTCGCCGAGCAGTACTTC. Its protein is CASRDPGLAEQYF.